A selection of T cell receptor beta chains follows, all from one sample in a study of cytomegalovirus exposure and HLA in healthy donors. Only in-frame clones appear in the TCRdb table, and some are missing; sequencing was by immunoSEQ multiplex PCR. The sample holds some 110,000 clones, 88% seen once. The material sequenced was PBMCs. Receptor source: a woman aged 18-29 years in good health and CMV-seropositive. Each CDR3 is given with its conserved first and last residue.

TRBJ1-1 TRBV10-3 CAIQGQGNTEAFF
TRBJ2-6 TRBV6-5 CASSYSFRSGANVLTF
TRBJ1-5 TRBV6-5 CASSYSGVGQPQHF
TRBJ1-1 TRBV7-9 CASSSQQGYQDTEAFF
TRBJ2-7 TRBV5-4 CASSRGAGTNFDEQYF
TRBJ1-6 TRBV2 CASRATVLRTIRPSSYNSPLHF
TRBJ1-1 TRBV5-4 CASSLARETEAFF
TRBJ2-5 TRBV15 CATSRVPAGYQETQYF
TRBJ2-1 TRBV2 CATPGTPGGYNEQFF
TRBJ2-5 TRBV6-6 CASSLIETQYF
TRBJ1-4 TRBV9 CASSVGTSNEKLFF
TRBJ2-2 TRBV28 CASLDRADTGELFF
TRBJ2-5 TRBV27 CASSSRSPGEIVGETQYF
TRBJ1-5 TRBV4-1 CASSQQGRQPQHF
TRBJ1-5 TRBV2 CASRMDSARNQPQHF
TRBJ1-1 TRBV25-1 CASSGDRGMNTEAFF
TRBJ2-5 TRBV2 CASSDGNDSETQYF
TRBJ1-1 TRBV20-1 CSAPRETEAFF
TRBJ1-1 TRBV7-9 CASSLGQGDMNTEAFF
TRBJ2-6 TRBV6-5 CASSYVVTSGANVLTF
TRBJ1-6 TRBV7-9 CASSFTGSSYNSPLHF
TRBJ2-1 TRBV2 CASDGTGGYNEQFF
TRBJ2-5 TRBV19 CASSTRESSGRETQYF
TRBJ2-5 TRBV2 CASTGLAGGHLETQYF
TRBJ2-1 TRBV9 CASSPWDRAGSYNEQFF
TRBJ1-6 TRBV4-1 CASSPNRDKYNSPLHF
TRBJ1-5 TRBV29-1 CSVGTGEQPQHF
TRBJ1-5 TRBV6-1 CASSEAGYYSNQPQHF
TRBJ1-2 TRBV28 CASSSGLINKPGRHRGGYTF
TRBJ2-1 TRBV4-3 CASSQRDRGNEQFF
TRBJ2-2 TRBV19 CASSIGRGRTGELFF
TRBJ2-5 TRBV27 CASSRRSQETQYF
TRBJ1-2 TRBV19 CASSAGLVVVYGYTF
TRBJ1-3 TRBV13 CASSLGSSEDSSGNTIYF
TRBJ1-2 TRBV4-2 CASSYPGQGAGGYTF
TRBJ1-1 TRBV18 CASSPIRTENTEAFF
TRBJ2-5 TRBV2 CASSLLGGGETQYF
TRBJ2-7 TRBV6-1 CASSEARQGYEQYF
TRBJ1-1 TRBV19 CASSIDGSGIYTEAFF
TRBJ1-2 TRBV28 CASRLQGVPGYTF
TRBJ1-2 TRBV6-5 CASSYLGQGNNYGYTF
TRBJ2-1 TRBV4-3 CASSQGLAGYNEQFF
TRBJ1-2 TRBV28 CASSLPWGGANYGYTF
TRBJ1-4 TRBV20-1 CSASFDEKLFF
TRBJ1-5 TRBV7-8 CASSYLPRYSNQPQHF